The T cell receptor beta chain under discussion was sequenced for a study of blood T cells in healthy people across ages. The CDR3 is made up of 16 amino acids. CDR1 is LNHDA, CDR2 SQIVND, per germline (reference sequence). Germline trimming cut 3 bases from V and 5 bases from J; bases unmatched to any gene: 8. Through a sample-barcoded 5' primer and a J-beta primer mix, a second PCR was run for about 7 to 12 cycles. MiXCR, applied by TCRdb to the 5' RACE reads, yields one record per CDR3 protein. The table has hundreds of thousands of distinct CDR3 sequences, approximately 25% seen once. These data also featured in a second study, about T cells of mothers and their children.

This TCR was sampled from a boy between 10 and 17 years old in good health. The chain has TRBV19 and TRBJ2-4, with 9 positions matching TRBD2. Sequenced material: blood. CDR3: CASSMVASGEENIQYF. CDR3 nucleotides: TGTGCCAGTAGTATGGTGGCTAGCGGGGAGGAAAACATTCAGTACTTC.